This T cell receptor beta chain was documented in a study of cytomegalovirus exposure and HLA in healthy donors. Study outcomes and limitations: For most subjects, TCR beta sequences were reported to predict HLA-A and HLA-B alleles with accuracy. V segments that were indistinguishable, TRBV6-2 and TRBV6-3 among them, were omitted from analysis.

This CDR3 contains 15 residues. Germline CDR1 is KGHSH and CDR2 is LQKENI. Trimming took 2 bases from V and 7 from J, leaving 16 bases between them. Points on this clone: The target antigen is unknown.

The primer mix had 60 Vbeta and 13 Jbeta primers. Assay: immunoSEQ multiplex PCR; the TCRdb copy retains only in-frame clones and omits some. In the table there are under 200,000 clones, less than 80% of which are singletons. This sequence was found in a woman aged 25 to 39 in good health and CMV-seropositive. Material: PBMCs. V is TRBV18 and J is TRBJ2-3; D is uncertain. CDR3 bases: TGTGCCAGCTCACCAAATTACCGAGGTATAAATACGCAGTATTTT. This translates into CASSPNYRGINTQYF.